These 22 T cell receptor beta chains share one sample of origin, sequenced in a study of blood T cell repertoires in COVID-19. Clones were read by immunoSEQ multiplex PCR, and TCRdb kept only the in-frame ones, dropping some. The sample lists 100,000 to 110,000 clones, roughly 88% seen once, with 5% in the top ten. Input material: peripheral blood. These receptors were obtained from a human donor in a cohort sampled during active COVID-19.

CDR3 sequence reads: CASSQGRGHLSEQYF. CDR3 DNA: TGCGCCAGCAGCCAAGGAAGGGGACACCTCTCCGAGCAGTACTTC. The chain is built from TRBV4-3 and TRBJ2-7; maybe TRBD1 (6 bases). The CDR3 runs 15 residues. Germline V gene data show CDR1 as LGHNA and CDR2 as YSLEER. The germline V and J ends were trimmed by 1 base and 6 bases, with 16 bases remaining between them.

The chain has TRBV12-2 and TRBJ2-3; the listed D gene, TRBD1, was not tested against the DNA. TRBV12-2 is annotated as a pseudogene. This CDR3 region has 16 residues. CDR3 in DNA: TGTGCAAGTCGACAACCATGGACAGGGTTCACAGATACGCAGTATTTT. This encodes CASRQPWTGFTDTQYF.

The chain has TRBV4-3 and TRBJ2-1; D remains unclear. Trimming took 1 base from V and 5 from J, leaving 9 bases between them. The CDR3 has 14 residues. CDR1 LGHNA and CDR2 YSLEER come from the germline V gene. CDR3 amino acids: CASSQANSHNEQFF. The CDR3 DNA reads TGCGCCAGCAGCCAAGCGAACAGTCACAATGAGCAGTTCTTC.

This clone was picked up one time. This chain connects TRBV9 to TRBJ2-3; weak D call: TRBD2 (6 bases). Trimming took 0 bases from V and 0 from J, leaving 11 bases between them. Germline V gene data show CDR1 as SGDLS and CDR2 as YYNGEE. The CDR3 runs to 16 residues. This chain's CDR3 is CASSVGIAASTDTQYF. In DNA, the CDR3 is TGTGCCAGCAGCGTAGGAATAGCGGCTAGCACAGATACGCAGTATTTT.

This chain uses TRBV5-1 with TRBJ2-1; a possible D gene is TRBD1 (6 bases). The V gene's germline CDR1 is SGHRS and CDR2 YFSETQ. The CDR3 totals 12 residues. V was cut by 4 bases and J by 6 bases, with 8 bases left in between. The CDR3 sequence is CASSQTGNEQFF. The CDR3 DNA reads as TGCGCCAGCAGCCAGACAGGCAATGAGCAGTTCTTC.

This clone appeared once. The chain carries TRBV25-1 and TRBJ2-2; no clear D. The CDR3 runs 14 residues. The germline V gene encodes CDR1 MGHDK and CDR2 SYGVNS. Between the trimmed V and J ends, which lost 4 bases and 4 bases, there was a span of 10 bases. The CDR3: CASSAPDTTGELFF. The CDR3 DNA is TGTGCCAGCAGTGCCCCAGATACCACCGGGGAGCTGTTTTTT.

J is TRBJ2-7 and V is TRBV28; 11 bases align to TRBD2. Germline V gene data show CDR1 as MDHEN and CDR2 as SYDVKM. The CDR3 extends over 16 amino acids. The V and J ends lost 6 bases and 0 bases, in that order; junction bases with no gene match: 7. CDR3: CASSLQGTSGSYEQYF. CDR3 bases: TGTGCCAGCAGCCTACAAGGGACTAGCGGCTCCTACGAGCAGTACTTC.

V and J are TRBV6-4 and TRBJ2-2, with TRBD2 identical over 8 bases. The CDR3 spans 15 residues. The junction had 6 bases not matched to a gene; V was cut back by 6 bases and J by 3 bases. Germline CDR1 and CDR2: MRHNA and SNTAGT. The CDR3 coding sequence is TGTGCCAGCAGCGAAGCGGGAGCCGACACCGGGGAGCTGTTTTTT. Amino acids: CASSEAGADTGELFF.

This sequence joins TRBV19 and TRBJ2-7; perhaps TRBD1 as D (5 bases). The germline V gene encodes CDR1 LNHDA and CDR2 SQIVND (reference sequence). The CDR3 loop spans 13 amino acids. The V and J ends lost 3 bases and 3 bases respectively, with 9 bases between them. The CDR3 coding sequence is TGTGCCAGTAGTATCTCCGACAGCTACGAGCAGTACTTC. Its translation is CASSISDSYEQYF.

This chain joins TRBV9 and TRBJ1-6, with 8 bases aligning to TRBD1. The CDR3 has 15 residues. Trimming removed 3 bases from V and 5 bases from J; junction bases left unmatched: 4. Germline V lookup: CDR1 SGDLS, CDR2 YYNGEE. CDR3 residues: CASSGTGWDNSPLHF. DNA for the CDR3: TGTGCCAGCAGCGGGACAGGGTGGGATAATTCACCCCTCCACTTT.

Turning to this clone: One junction end disagrees with the germline gene, perhaps due to a read error. The gene calls are TRBV7-9 and TRBJ2-7, with a tentative D call TRBD1 (6 bases). Germline V gene lookup returns CDR1 SEHNR and CDR2 FQNEAQ (reference sequence). There are 12 residues in the CDR3. CDR3 nucleotides: TGTGCCAGCAGCTTACTTCAGGGGAAAGTATGCTTC. It is translated as CASSLLQGKVCF.

The V call is TRBV30, the J call TRBJ1-5; D remains unclear. The V and J ends lost 5 bases and 2 bases respectively, with 13 bases between them. The CDR3 extends over 14 amino acids. Per germline, CDR1 GTSNPN and CDR2 SVGIG (reference sequence). The CDR3 region has the DNA TGTGCCTGGGGAATGGGAGGTGGCAATCAGCCCCAGCATTTT. Its translation is CAWGMGGGNQPQHF.

Remarks on this clone: This CDR3 is also generated by other DNA sequences in the sample. The chain is built from TRBV11-3 and TRBJ1-1; D gene unclear. V gave up 5 bases and J gave up 1 base, with 8 bases separating them. This CDR3 comprises 13 residues. Per the germline V gene, CDR1 is SGHNT and CDR2 is YENEEA. CDR3 amino acids: CASSPRGNTEAFF. The CDR3 DNA follows: TGTGCCAGCAGCCCCCGGGGGAACACTGAAGCTTTCTTT.

As to this clone: The germline gene is not matched at one end of the junction; a read error may be the cause. The rearrangement links TRBV19 to TRBJ1-5; D perhaps matches TRBD1 (5 bases). The CDR3 contains 15 residues. CDR1 and CDR2 (germline): LNHDA, SQIVND (reference sequence). The CDR3 DNA reads as TGTGCCAGTAGCATAGAAAAGGGGCTGGGTCAGCCCCAGCATTTT. The encoded protein is CASSIEKGLGQPQHF.

The V call is TRBV7-2, the J call TRBJ2-7; D may be TRBD2 (5 bases). Trimming cost V 6 bases and J 2 bases, with 11 bases left between them. Germline V CDR1 and CDR2: SGHTA, FQGNSA. The CDR3 has 13 amino acids. The CDR3 nucleotides are TGTGCCAGCAGGTATTCCGGGACCTACGAGCAGTACTTC. It translates to CASRYSGTYEQYF.

The rearrangement uses TRBV9 and TRBJ2-1, with TRBD1 identical over 9 bases. The CDR3 is 18 amino acids. The J segment lost 4 bases and the V segment lost 2 bases, leaving 13 bases of the junction unmatched. Germline values: CDR1 SGDLS, CDR2 YYNGEE. The CDR3 DNA is TGTGCCAGCAGCGTTCGCTTGGGGTACAGGGGGCAGTACAATGAGCAGTTCTTC. Protein sequence: CASSVRLGYRGQYNEQFF. The whole variable domain, remainder taken from reference TRBV9 and TRBJ2-1, is DSGVTQTPKHLITATGQRVTLRCSPRSGDLSVYWYQQSLDQGLQFLIQYYNGEERAKGNILERFSAQQFPDLHSELNLSSLELGDSALYFCASSVRLGYRGQYNEQFFGPGTRLTVL.

This chain joins TRBV19 and TRBJ2-2; 9 bases map to TRBD1. Germline V gives CDR1 LNHDA, CDR2 SQIVND (reference sequence). V dropped 7 bases and J dropped 7; count of bases not matched to a gene: 7. The CDR3 runs to 14 residues. CDR3 in DNA: TGTGCCAGTATCCGGGACAGGGCCGGCGGGGAGCTGTTTTTT. Its translation is CASIRDRAGGELFF. The variable domain in full, completed from reference TRBV19 and TRBJ2-2, reads DGGITQSPKYLFRKEGQNVTLSCEQNLNHDAMYWYRQDPGQGLRLIYYSQIVNDFQKGDIAEGYSVSREKKESFPLTVTSAQKNPTAFYLCASIRDRAGGELFFGEGSRLTVL.

The chain recombines TRBV7-9 with TRBJ1-1; 8 positions agree with TRBD1. CDR1 and CDR2 (germline): SEHNR, FQNEAQ (reference sequence). V lost 4 bases and J lost 3; bases outside the gene matches: 7. The CDR3 extends over 15 amino acids. CDR3 residues: CASSSPGGSDTEAFF. Here the CDR3 DNA reads TGTGCCAGCAGCTCCCCAGGGGGCAGTGACACTGAAGCTTTCTTT.

The CDR3 reads CASSQQTGGVEKLFF. The CDR3 nucleotides are TGTGCCAGCAGCCAACAGACAGGGGGCGTTGAAAAACTGTTTTTT. The J gene is TRBJ1-4, the V gene TRBV3-1 (or the pseudogene TRBV3-2); 10 nucleotides match TRBD1. The CDR3 contains 15 residues. The trim removed 2 bases at V and 7 bases at J, leaving 4 bases unmatched. Per the germline V gene, CDR1 is LGHDT and CDR2 is YNNKEL (reference sequence).

V gene TRBV18 combines with J gene TRBJ2-7, with D hard to call. CDR3 length equals 15 residues. Per the germline V gene, CDR1 is KGHSH and CDR2 is LQKENI. V was pared by 3 bases and J by 2 bases, with 14 bases between. The CDR3 coding sequence is TGTGCCAGCTCACCGGGCCTTACCTCGACCTACGAGCAGTACTTC. Its protein is CASSPGLTSTYEQYF. Supplemented by reference TRBV18 and TRBJ2-7, the full variable domain reads NAGVMQNPRHLVRRRGQEARLRCSPMKGHSHVYWYRQLPEEGLKFMVYLQKENIIDESGMPKERFSAEFPKEGPSILRIQQVVRGDSAAYFCASSPGLTSTYEQYFGPGTRLTVT.

The chain uses TRBV7-2 and TRBJ2-7; 9 bases agree with TRBD2. Germline V gene lookup returns CDR1 SGHTA and CDR2 FQGNSA. The CDR3 is 14 amino acids. With V trimmed by 10 bases and J by 2 bases, 9 bases remained unmatched. The CDR3 DNA is TGTGCCACGGAACTAGCGGGCCTGACCTACGAGCAGTACTTC. Encoded protein: CATELAGLTYEQYF.

This rearrangement joins TRBV19 to TRBJ1-2, with 10 bases aligning to TRBD1. The CDR3 loop spans 14 amino acids. Germline V lookup: CDR1 LNHDA, CDR2 SQIVND (reference sequence). J lost 4 bases, V lost 8 bases, and 7 bases had no gene match. This chain's CDR3 is CASSRDRGSYGYTF. The CDR3 DNA reads as TGTGCCAGTTCCCGGGACAGGGGCTCCTATGGCTACACCTTC. The variable domain in full, completed from reference TRBV19 and TRBJ1-2, reads DGGITQSPKYLFRKEGQNVTLSCEQNLNHDAMYWYRQDPGQGLRLIYYSQIVNDFQKGDIAEGYSVSREKKESFPLTVTSAQKNPTAFYLCASSRDRGSYGYTFGSGTRLTVV.